Listed below are T cell receptor beta chains from one sample, sequenced in a study of blood T cell repertoires in COVID-19. Only in-frame clones appear in the TCRdb table, and some are missing; sequencing was by immunoSEQ multiplex PCR. The sample has roughly 250,000 clones, 87% seen once. Input material: PBMCs or T cells enriched from blood (not recorded which). The receptors here all came from a woman in her twenties or thirties with acute COVID-19. Each CDR3 is given with its conserved first and last residue. D genes are given only for firm matches. Clone size is shown for a subset of rows, as once, few, many or a class of expanded clone.

NA | TRBJ1-1 | NA | TRBV12-5 | CASGFKTEAFF | TGTGCTAGTGGTTTCAAAACTGAAGCTTTCTTT
NA | TRBJ2-3 | TRBD1 | TRBV19 | CASSKRPGQGASTDTQYF | TGTGCCAGTAGTAAGCGCCCGGGACAGGGGGCTAGCACAGATACGCAGTATTTT
NA | TRBJ2-1 | NA | TRBV28 | CASSLTGSYNEQFF | TGTGCCAGCAGCCTGACGGGCTCCTACAATGAGCAGTTCTTC
NA | TRBJ1-5 | NA | TRBV11-2 | CASSRGGGTDSNQPQHF | TGTGCCAGCAGCCGGGGCGGGGGAACTGATAGCAATCAGCCCCAGCATTTT
NA | TRBJ2-1 | NA | TRBV9 | CASSVVGGIRNEQFF | TGTGCCAGCAGCGTAGTCGGCGGAATAAGGAATGAGCAGTTCTTC
NA | TRBJ1-5 | NA | TRBV6-4 | CASYTRTRCNQPQHF | TGTGCCAGCTATACTCGGACACGATGCAATCAGCCCCAGCATTTT
few | TRBJ2-7 | TRBD2 | TRBV27 | CASSTRLAGGHLEQYF | TGTGCCAGCAGTACTCGACTAGCGGGAGGACATTTGGAGCAGTACTTC
NA | TRBJ2-1 | NA | TRBV28 | CASSLVSSYNEQFF | TGTGCCAGCAGTTTAGTCAGCTCCTACAATGAGCAGTTCTTC
NA | TRBJ2-7 | NA | TRBV15 | CATSRALANLEQYF | TGTGCCACCAGCAGAGCTCTAGCGAACTTAGAGCAGTACTTC
few | TRBJ1-5 | NA | TRBV4-1 | CASSQDPPAGSNQPQHF | TGCGCCAGCAGCCAAGATCCGCCGGCGGGTAGCAATCAGCCCCAGCATTTT
NA | TRBJ2-2 | NA | TRBV18 | CASSPSGDTGELFF | TGTGCCAGCTCACCATCGGGAGACACCGGGGAGCTGTTTTTT
few | TRBJ1-1 | NA | TRBV6-5 | CASRQTLNTEAFF | TGTGCCAGCAGACAGACCCTGAACACTGAAGCTTTCTTT
NA | TRBJ2-3 | TRBD2 | TRBV28 | CASRNPAGGTQYF | TGTGCCAGCAGAAACCCAGCGGGGGGTACGCAGTATTTT
NA | TRBJ1-2 | TRBD1 | TRBV7-3 | CASSLVPGGSGGYTF | TGTGCCAGCAGCTTAGTTCCAGGGGGGAGCGGAGGCTACACCTTC